The next 30 T cell receptor beta chains were all read from a single sample in a study of blood T cell repertoires in COVID-19. Generated by immunoSEQ multiplex PCR, the TCRdb table keeps only in-frame clones and is missing some. In the table there are under 90,000 clones, over 75% of which are singletons. Material for sequencing was peripheral blood. The receptors shown here come from a man between 65 and 85 years old with active or convalescent COVID-19.

The chain is built from TRBV30 and TRBJ1-1; 9 bases match TRBD1. The V gene's germline CDR1 is GTSNPN and CDR2 SVGIG (reference sequence). V gave up 4 bases and J gave up 0 bases; unmatched junction bases: 9. The CDR3 is 16 amino acids. Written as DNA, the CDR3 is TGTGCCTGGAAGGACAGGGGAATTACACTGAACACTGAAGCTTTCTTT. Amino acids: CAWKDRGITLNTEAFF.

This clone was seen just once. This sequence joins TRBV5-1 and TRBJ2-1, with 10 bases fitting TRBD2. CDR1 and CDR2 from the germline V gene are SGHRS and YFSETQ. The CDR3 sequence is 17 residues long. V lost 4 bases and J lost 8; bases outside the gene matches: 15. CDR3 in amino acids: CASSLGVSSGSFYEQFF. As DNA, the CDR3 is TGCGCCAGCAGCCTGGGGGTTTCTAGCGGGAGTTTCTATGAGCAGTTCTTC.

The chain recombines TRBV20-1 with TRBJ2-3; TRBD2 might be the D (5 bases). Trimming removed 3 bases at V and 3 bases at J, with 16 bases between. The CDR3 totals 15 residues. Germline CDR1 reads DFQATT; CDR2 reads SNEGSKA (reference sequence). For the CDR3, the DNA is TGCAGTGCTAGTTTCGGGGAACAATTGACAGATACGCAGTATTTT. Its translation: CSASFGEQLTDTQYF.

The J gene is TRBJ1-5, the V gene TRBV3-1 (or the pseudogene TRBV3-2), with D unresolved. Between the trimmed V and J ends, which lost 1 base and 1 base, there was a span of 5 bases. Germline values: CDR1 LGHDT, CDR2 YNNKEL (reference sequence). CDR3 size: 14 residues. This chain's CDR3 is CASSQVRSNQPQHF. In DNA, the CDR3 is TGTGCCAGCAGCCAAGTGAGGAGCAATCAGCCCCAGCATTTT.

The chain recombines TRBV7-8 with TRBJ1-6, with D possibly matching TRBD1 (5 bases). The germline V and J ends were trimmed by 5 bases and 10 bases, with 12 bases remaining between them. CDR3 length equals 13 residues. CDR1 is SGHVS and CDR2 is FQNEAQ in the germline V gene. The CDR3 is CASSRTSRSPLHF. The CDR3 DNA sequence: TGTGCCAGCAGCCGGACAAGTCGCTCACCCCTCCACTTT.

The J gene is TRBJ1-1, the V gene TRBV2; 8 nucleotides align to TRBD1. The CDR3 is 14 residues long. Germline V gives CDR1 SNHLY, CDR2 FYNNEI. V shed 8 bases and J 5 bases; nucleotides not matched to a gene: 10. DNA for the CDR3: TGTGCCAGCCGACAGGGGATTGTTGGAACTGAAGCTTTCTTT. Protein sequence: CASRQGIVGTEAFF. The full variable domain, its missing parts supplied by reference TRBV2 and TRBJ1-1, is EPEVTQTPSHQVTQMGQEVILRCVPISNHLYFYWYRQILGQKVEFLVSFYNNEISEKSEIFDDQFSVERPDGSNFTLKIRSTKLEDSAMYFCASRQGIVGTEAFFGQGTRLTVV.

The V and J genes are TRBV29-1 and TRBJ2-1; 9 bases align to TRBD2. The CDR3 covers 12 residues. Germline V CDR1 and CDR2: SQVTM, ANQGSEA. V dropped 5 bases and J dropped 11; count of bases not matched to a gene: 7. The CDR3 sequence is CSVISGGYKQFF. The CDR3 bases are TGCAGCGTTATTAGCGGGGGTTACAAGCAGTTCTTC.

The rearrangement uses TRBV14 and TRBJ1-1; no reliable D call. Germline V gene sequence: CDR1 SGHDN, CDR2 FVKESK. This CDR3 comprises 13 residues. The ends were cut back, 2 bases at V and 0 bases at J, with 4 bases in the middle. As DNA, the CDR3 is TGTGCCAGCAGCCAAACTGTGAACACTGAAGCTTTCTTT. As protein: CASSQTVNTEAFF.

The chain recombines TRBV7-6 with TRBJ2-2, with TRBD2 as a possible D gene (5 bases). V was pared by 4 bases and J by 0 bases, with 18 bases between. This CDR3 has 18 residues. Germline CDR1 and CDR2: SGHVS and FNYEAQ. CDR3: CASSSPRQEDANTGELFF. The DNA of the CDR3 is TGTGCCAGCAGCTCCCCCCGGCAGGAGGACGCGAACACCGGGGAGCTGTTTTTT.

This chain uses TRBV30 with TRBJ1-1; a possible D gene is TRBD1 (6 bases). Germline V gives CDR1 GTSNPN, CDR2 SVGIG (reference sequence). CDR3 length equals 12 residues. V lost 4 bases and J lost 6, with 12 bases in between. This CDR3 reads CAWKQGRAEAFF. The CDR3 coding sequence is TGTGCCTGGAAGCAGGGGCGGGCTGAAGCTTTCTTT.

J is TRBJ2-3 and V is TRBV5-6, with TRBD1 matching over 9 bases. The ends lost 4 bases at V and 2 bases at J; junction bases unmatched: 8. Germline V gene sequence: CDR1 SGHDT, CDR2 YYEEEE. This CDR3 has 16 amino acids. The CDR3 reads CASSLDRGWDTDTQYF. CDR3 in DNA: TGTGCCAGCAGCCTGGACAGGGGCTGGGACACAGATACGCAGTATTTT. Full variable domain (rest looked up from reference TRBV5-6 and TRBJ2-3): DAGVTQSPTHLIKTRGQQVTLRCSPKSGHDTVSWYQQALGQGPQFIFQYYEEEERQRGNFPDRFSGHQFPNYSSELNVNALLLGDSALYLCASSLDRGWDTDTQYFGPGTRLTVL.

This chain joins TRBV7-2 and TRBJ1-1; 8 bases are a match to TRBD1. The junction had 8 bases not matched to a gene; V was cut back by 1 base and J by 4 bases. Germline V lookup: CDR1 SGHTA, CDR2 FQGNSA. This CDR3 spans 16 amino acids. CDR3: CASSLVDRGFPTEAFF. The CDR3 DNA reads TGTGCCAGCAGCTTAGTAGACAGGGGCTTTCCCACTGAAGCTTTCTTT.

This chain uses TRBV5-1 with TRBJ2-7; TRBD1 matches 7 bases. Looked up from germline, CDR1 is SGHRS and CDR2 is YFSETQ. The CDR3 is made up of 14 amino acids. J gave up 3 bases and V 4 bases, and 7 bases lay outside the gene matches. CDR3 coding DNA: TGCGCCAGCAGCCGCAACAGGGGAAGCTACGAGCAGTACTTC. This gives the protein CASSRNRGSYEQYF. Filled out from reference TRBV5-1 and TRBJ2-7, the complete variable domain reads KAGVTQTPRYLIKTRGQQVTLSCSPISGHRSVSWYQQTPGQGLQFLFEYFSETQRNKGNFPGRFSGRQFSNSRSEMNVSTLELGDSALYLCASSRNRGSYEQYFGPGTRLTVT.

CDR3 sequence (DNA): TGTGCCAGCGGGAGCTCTGGAAACACCATATATTTT. Translated: CASGSSGNTIYF. The chain combines TRBV6-5 with TRBJ1-3; D unresolved. The germline V gene encodes CDR1 MNHEY and CDR2 SVGAGI. Trimming removed 8 bases at V and 0 bases at J, with 5 bases between. CDR3 length: 12 amino acids.

Only a few counts were recorded for this clone. The V gene is TRBV19, the J gene TRBJ1-2; D gene uncertain. The CDR3 has 14 amino acids. Germline assignment: CDR1 LNHDA and CDR2 SQIVND (reference sequence). Trimming removed 1 base from V and 6 bases from J, with 12 bases in between. CDR3 nucleotides: TGTGCCAGTAGTATAGGGATCTCGGCGGATGGCTACACCTTC. It specifies CASSIGISADGYTF.

This chain links TRBV6-2 or TRBV6-3 with TRBJ1-5; possible D gene TRBD1, 6 bases. The CDR3 extends over 18 amino acids. The germline V and J ends were trimmed by 3 bases and 6 bases, with 24 bases remaining between them. Per germline, CDR1 MNHEY and CDR2 SVGEGT. Written as DNA, the CDR3 is TGTGCCAGCAGTTATTCGGGACCAGGAAGGGGGATTGGTCAGCCCCAGCATTTT. Its translation: CASSYSGPGRGIGQPQHF.

J is TRBJ1-2 and V is TRBV5-1; D not resolved. In germline, CDR1 is SGHRS, CDR2 YFSETQ. The CDR3 covers 16 residues. The V gene lost 2 bases and the J gene lost 8 bases, with 22 bases spanning the gap. Written as DNA, the CDR3 is TGCGCCAGCAGCTTTGGCATTATGGCCATAAGGGAGGGCTACACCTTC. Translation: CASSFGIMAIREGYTF.

The rearrangement uses TRBV3-1 (or the pseudogene TRBV3-2) and TRBJ1-2; D remains unclear. The CDR3 contains 14 residues. Trimming took 5 bases from V and 7 from J, leaving 17 bases between them. Germline CDR1 reads LGHDT; CDR2 reads YNNKEL (reference sequence). The CDR3 DNA reads TGTGCCAGCAGCGGAGAATGGGGAGGAGTTGGCTACACCTTC. Protein sequence: CASSGEWGGVGYTF.

V usage is TRBV10-1 and J usage is TRBJ2-5; no clear D gene. Deletions cut 4 bases from V and 5 bases from J, with 11 bases between. Per germline, CDR1 WNHNN and CDR2 SYGVQD (reference sequence). This CDR3 spans 13 amino acids. The CDR3 sequence is CASSVRGLETQYF. CDR3 nucleotides: TGCGCCAGCAGTGTAAGAGGCCTGGAGACCCAGTACTTC.

The chain links TRBV28 to TRBJ1-2; a possible D gene is TRBD1 (6 bases). Germline V lookup: CDR1 MDHEN, CDR2 SYDVKM. The CDR3 is made up of 12 amino acids. Trimming shortened V by 6 bases and J by 4 bases, and 9 bases separated the two germline ends. CDR3 loop: CASRADSYGYTF. As DNA, the CDR3 is TGTGCCAGCAGGGCGGACAGCTATGGCTACACCTTC.

The chain couples TRBV5-8 to TRBJ2-3, with 7 bases that match TRBD1. This CDR3 has 16 amino acids. CDR1 is SGHTS, CDR2 YDEGEE, per germline. Losses at the gene ends were 0 bases for V and 4 bases for J; bases not matched to a gene: 8. CDR3 protein: CASSLVHRGPADTQYF. The CDR3 nucleotides are TGTGCCAGCAGCTTGGTTCACAGGGGCCCCGCAGATACGCAGTATTTT. Full variable domain (outside the CDR3, taken from reference TRBV5-8 and TRBJ2-3): EAGVTQSPTHLIKTRGQQATLRCSPISGHTSVYWYQQALGLGLQFLLWYDEGEERNRGNFPPRFSGRQFPNYSSELNVNALELEDSALYLCASSLVHRGPADTQYFGPGTRLTVL.

This clone was seen only once. The chain couples TRBV2 to TRBJ1-4, with 9 nucleotides matching TRBD1. CDR3 size: 14 residues. Trimming cost V 7 bases and J 8 bases; bases outside gene matches: 8. Germline CDR1 SNHLY, CDR2 FYNNEI. CDR3 protein: CASTTGTGIEKLFF. DNA of the CDR3: TGTGCCAGCACCACCGGGACAGGGATAGAAAAACTGTTTTTT.

This chain uses TRBV18 with TRBJ2-7, with TRBD2 as a possible D gene (5 bases). Between the trimmed V and J ends, which lost 0 bases and 3 bases, there was a span of 6 bases. Per the germline V gene, CDR1 is KGHSH and CDR2 is LQKENI. This CDR3 is 13 amino acids long. The CDR3 sequence: CASSPPGVYEQYF. In DNA, the CDR3 is TGTGCCAGCTCACCACCGGGAGTCTACGAGCAGTACTTC.

The rearrangement uses TRBV3-1 (or the pseudogene TRBV3-2) and TRBJ2-1; TRBD1 agrees at 9 bases. The germline CDR1 and CDR2 sequences are LGHDT and YNNKEL (reference sequence). With V trimmed by 1 base and J by 3 bases, 4 bases remained unmatched. CDR3 length: 16 residues. This CDR3 is CASSQVMDRGYNEQFF. CDR3 DNA: TGTGCCAGCAGCCAAGTAATGGACAGGGGCTACAATGAGCAGTTCTTC.

The chain is built from TRBV3-1 (or the pseudogene TRBV3-2) and TRBJ2-1, with unresolved D. CDR3 length equals 17 residues. V was pared by 0 bases and J by 1 base, with 13 bases between. Per the germline V gene, CDR1 is LGHDT and CDR2 is YNNKEL (reference sequence). This CDR3 is CASSQETLGSSYNEQFF. In DNA, the CDR3 is TGTGCCAGCAGCCAAGAGACATTGGGTAGTTCCTACAATGAGCAGTTCTTC.

The V call is TRBV5-1, the J call TRBJ1-2; 7 nucleotides align to TRBD1. Germline CDR1 and CDR2: SGHRS and YFSETQ. The length of the CDR3 is 14 residues. V was pared by 0 bases and J by 4 bases, with 3 bases of the junction left unmatched. The CDR3 is CASSLGTGLYGYTF. For the CDR3, the DNA is TGCGCCAGCAGCTTGGGGACAGGCCTCTATGGCTACACCTTC.

This clone came up a few times. V usage is TRBV19 and J usage is TRBJ2-2; perhaps TRBD1 as D (5 bases). Trimming took off 6 bases at V and 3 bases at J, with 8 bases between the two ends. The CDR3 is made up of 13 amino acids. CDR1 and CDR2 from the germline V gene are LNHDA and SQIVND (reference sequence). The CDR3 DNA sequence: TGTGCCAGTAGACAGGTTTACACCGGGGAGCTGTTTTTT. It yields the protein CASRQVYTGELFF.

The chain links TRBV5-1 to TRBJ1-6; TRBD1 might be the D (5 bases). Per germline, CDR1 SGHRS and CDR2 YFSETQ. Trimming took 0 bases from V and 1 from J, leaving 11 bases between them. The CDR3 runs 17 residues. The CDR3 loop reads CASSLVVGGSYNSPLHF. The CDR3 DNA reads as TGCGCCAGCAGCTTGGTAGTCGGGGGATCCTATAATTCACCCCTCCACTTT.

The chain combines TRBV6-5 with TRBJ1-2; maybe TRBD1 (6 bases). Germline V lookup: CDR1 MNHEY, CDR2 SVGAGI. Trimming shortened V by 6 bases and J by 6 bases, and 14 bases separated the two germline ends. This CDR3 spans 13 amino acids. The CDR3 region has the DNA TGTGCCAGCAGGATACAGGGTAGCGATGGCTACACCTTC. As protein: CASRIQGSDGYTF.

The rearrangement links TRBV7-2 to TRBJ1-4; no clear D. The CDR3 length is 13 residues. Germline assignment: CDR1 SGHTA and CDR2 FQGNSA. V lost 2 bases and J 8 bases, leaving 9 bases between the germline ends. The CDR3 loop is CASSLFEGEKLFF. DNA of the CDR3: TGTGCCAGCAGCTTATTTGAGGGAGAAAAACTGTTTTTT.